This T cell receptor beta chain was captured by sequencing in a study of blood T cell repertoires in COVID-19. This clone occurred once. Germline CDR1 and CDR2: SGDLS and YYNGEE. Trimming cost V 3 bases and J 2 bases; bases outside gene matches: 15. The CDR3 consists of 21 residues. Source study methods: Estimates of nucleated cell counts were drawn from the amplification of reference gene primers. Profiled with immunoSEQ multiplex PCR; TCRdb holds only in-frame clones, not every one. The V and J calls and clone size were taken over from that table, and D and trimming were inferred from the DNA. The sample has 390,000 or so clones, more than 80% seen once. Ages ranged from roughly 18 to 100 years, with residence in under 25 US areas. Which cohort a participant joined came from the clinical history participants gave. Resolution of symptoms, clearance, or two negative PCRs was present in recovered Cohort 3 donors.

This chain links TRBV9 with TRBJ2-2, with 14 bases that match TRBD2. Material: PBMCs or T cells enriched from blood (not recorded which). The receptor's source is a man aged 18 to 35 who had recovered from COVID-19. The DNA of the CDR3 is TGTGCCAGCAGCGCCGCGCTCCACGGACTAGCGGGAGGTAGTAACACCGGGGAGCTGTTTTTT. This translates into CASSAALHGLAGGSNTGELFF.